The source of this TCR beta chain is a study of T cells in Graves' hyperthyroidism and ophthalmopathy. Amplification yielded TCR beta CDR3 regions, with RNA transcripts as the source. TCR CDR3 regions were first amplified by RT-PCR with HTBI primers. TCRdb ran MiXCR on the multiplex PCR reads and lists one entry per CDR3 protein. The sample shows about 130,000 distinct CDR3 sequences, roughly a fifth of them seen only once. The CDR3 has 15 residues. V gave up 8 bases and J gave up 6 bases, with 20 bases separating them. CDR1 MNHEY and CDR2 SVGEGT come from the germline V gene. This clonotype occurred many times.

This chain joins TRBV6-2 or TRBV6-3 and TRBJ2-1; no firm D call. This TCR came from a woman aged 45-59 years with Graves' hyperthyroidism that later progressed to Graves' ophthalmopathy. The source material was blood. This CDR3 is CASRPVQGRPNEQFF. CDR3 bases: TGTGCCAGCCGTCCGGTTCAAGGCAGGCCCAATGAGCAGTTCTTC.